This T cell receptor (beta chain) was documented in a study of blood T cell repertoires in COVID-19. Study context: Both acute and convalescent COVID-19 samples were obtained from the United States, Italy and Spain.

V lost 5 bases, J lost 5 bases, and 7 bases stayed unmatched. The germline V gene has CDR1 SGHAT and CDR2 FQNNGV. This CDR3 has 15 amino acids. Sequenced by immunoSEQ multiplex PCR; TCRdb stores in-frame clones only, minus some. Here the sample spans approximately 350,000 clones, about 90% being singletons. The sample was peripheral blood. The chain has TRBV11-2 and TRBJ2-2, with 8 bases fitting TRBD1. The TCR comes from a woman between 18 and 30 years old who had recovered from COVID-19. The CDR3 protein is CASSPRTGRTGELFF. CDR3 coding DNA: TGTGCCAGCAGCCCCCGGACAGGGAGAACCGGGGAGCTGTTTTTT. Based on the CDR3 plus reference TRBV11-2 and TRBJ2-2, the full variable domain is EAGVAQSPRYKIIEKRQSVAFWCNPISGHATLYWYQQILGQGPKLLIQFQNNGVVDDSQLPKDRFSAERLKGVDSTLKIQPAKLEDSAVYLCASSPRTGRTGELFFGEGSRLTVL.